The TCR beta chain described here comes from a study of T cell changes during pregnancy in multiple sclerosis. Clones were sequenced by immunoSEQ multiplex PCR, and TCRdb holds only the in-frame ones, with some missing. This sample has fewer than 90,000 clones; about 90% occur once, and the top ten carry around 0.89%. This clone appeared a single time. The starting material was peripheral blood, obtained in the second trimester of pregnancy. The sequence was collected from a female donor with multiple sclerosis, enrolled in a pregnancy study.

The CDR3 DNA reads as TGTGCCAGCAGTTTAGTTAGCGCCGGCAAAAACATTCAGTACTTC. Residues: CASSLVSAGKNIQYF. The chain recombines TRBV28 with TRBJ2-4, with D possibly TRBD2 on 5 matching bases. The CDR3 sequence is 15 residues long. Trimming took off 2 bases at V and 3 bases at J, with 11 bases between the two ends. Per germline, CDR1 MDHEN and CDR2 SYDVKM.